This TCR beta chain was found in a study of cytomegalovirus exposure and HLA in healthy donors. Points from the study as a whole: Common viral pathogens were later found to be apparently linked to several of the most significant clusters. Upon later analysis, TCR association rates were observed to vary by HLA locus, being highest for DRB1 and lowest for HLA-C.

About this clone: Its antigen remains unknown.

13 Jbeta primers and 60 Vbeta primers were used for the PCR. Profiled with immunoSEQ multiplex PCR; TCRdb holds only in-frame clones, not every one. The sample contains 150,000 or so clones, around four fifths of which appear only once. CDR3 size: 14 residues. Trimming stripped 3 bases from V and 1 base from J, with 7 bases between. Germline CDR1 MDHEN, CDR2 SYDVKM. This chain links TRBV28 with TRBJ1-5; D unresolved. The sample comprised PBMCs. The TCR originated in a man between 18 and 29 years old in good health and CMV-seronegative. CDR3 sequence (DNA): TGTGCCAGCAGTTTCCCGGGGAGCAATCAGCCCCAGCATTTT. Translating it yields CASSFPGSNQPQHF.